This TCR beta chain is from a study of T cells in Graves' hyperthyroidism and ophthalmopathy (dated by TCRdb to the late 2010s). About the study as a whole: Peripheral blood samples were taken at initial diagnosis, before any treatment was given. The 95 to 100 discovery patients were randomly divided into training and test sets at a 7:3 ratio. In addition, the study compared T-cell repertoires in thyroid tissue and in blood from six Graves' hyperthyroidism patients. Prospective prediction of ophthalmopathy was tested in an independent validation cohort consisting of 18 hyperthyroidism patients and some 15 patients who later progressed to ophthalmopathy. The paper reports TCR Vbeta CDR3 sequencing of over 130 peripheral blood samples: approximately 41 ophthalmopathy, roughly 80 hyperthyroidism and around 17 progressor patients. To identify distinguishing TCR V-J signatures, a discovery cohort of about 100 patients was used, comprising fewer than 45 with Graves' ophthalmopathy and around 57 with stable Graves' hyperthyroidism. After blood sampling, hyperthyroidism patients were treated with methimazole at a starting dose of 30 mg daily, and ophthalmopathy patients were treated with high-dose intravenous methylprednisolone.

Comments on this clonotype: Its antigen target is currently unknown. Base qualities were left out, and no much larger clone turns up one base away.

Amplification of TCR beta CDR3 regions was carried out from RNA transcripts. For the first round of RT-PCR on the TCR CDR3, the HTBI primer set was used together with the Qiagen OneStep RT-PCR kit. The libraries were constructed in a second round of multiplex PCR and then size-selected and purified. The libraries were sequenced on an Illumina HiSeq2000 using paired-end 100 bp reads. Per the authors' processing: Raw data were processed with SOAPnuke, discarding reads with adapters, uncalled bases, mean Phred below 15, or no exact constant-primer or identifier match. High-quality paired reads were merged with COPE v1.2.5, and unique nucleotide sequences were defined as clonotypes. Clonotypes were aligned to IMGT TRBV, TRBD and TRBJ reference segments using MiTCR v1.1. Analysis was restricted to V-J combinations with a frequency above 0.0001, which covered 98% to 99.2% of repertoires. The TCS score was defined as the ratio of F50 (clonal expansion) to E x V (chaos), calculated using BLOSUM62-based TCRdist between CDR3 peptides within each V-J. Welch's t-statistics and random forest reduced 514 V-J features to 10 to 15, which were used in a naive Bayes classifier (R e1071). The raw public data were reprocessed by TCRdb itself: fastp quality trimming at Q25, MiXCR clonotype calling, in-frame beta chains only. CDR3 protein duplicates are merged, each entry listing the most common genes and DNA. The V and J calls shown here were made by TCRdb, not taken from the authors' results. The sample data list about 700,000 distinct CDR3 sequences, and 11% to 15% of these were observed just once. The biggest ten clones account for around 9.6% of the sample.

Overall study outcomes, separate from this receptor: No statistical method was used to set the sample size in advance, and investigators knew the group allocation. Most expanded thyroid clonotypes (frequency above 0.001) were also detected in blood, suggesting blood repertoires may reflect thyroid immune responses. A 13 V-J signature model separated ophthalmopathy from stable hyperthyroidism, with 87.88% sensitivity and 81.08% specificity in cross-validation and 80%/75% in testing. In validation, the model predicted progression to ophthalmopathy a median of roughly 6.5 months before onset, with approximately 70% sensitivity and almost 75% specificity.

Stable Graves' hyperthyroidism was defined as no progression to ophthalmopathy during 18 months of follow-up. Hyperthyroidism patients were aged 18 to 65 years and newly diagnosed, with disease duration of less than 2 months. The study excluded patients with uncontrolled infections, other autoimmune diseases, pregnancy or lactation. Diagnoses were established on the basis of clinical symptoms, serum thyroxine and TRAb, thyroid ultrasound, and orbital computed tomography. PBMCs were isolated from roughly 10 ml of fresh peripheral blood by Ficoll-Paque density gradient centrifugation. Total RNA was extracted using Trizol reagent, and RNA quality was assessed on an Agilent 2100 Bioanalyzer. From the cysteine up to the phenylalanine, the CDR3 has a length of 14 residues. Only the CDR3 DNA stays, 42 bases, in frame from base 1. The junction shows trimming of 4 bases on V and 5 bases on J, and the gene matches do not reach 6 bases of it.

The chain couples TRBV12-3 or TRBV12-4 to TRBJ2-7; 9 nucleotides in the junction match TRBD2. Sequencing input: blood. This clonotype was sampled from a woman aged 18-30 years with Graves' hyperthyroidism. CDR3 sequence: CASSSLAGAHEQYF. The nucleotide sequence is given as TGTGCCAGCAGTTCATTAGCGGGAGCACACGAGCAGTACTTC.